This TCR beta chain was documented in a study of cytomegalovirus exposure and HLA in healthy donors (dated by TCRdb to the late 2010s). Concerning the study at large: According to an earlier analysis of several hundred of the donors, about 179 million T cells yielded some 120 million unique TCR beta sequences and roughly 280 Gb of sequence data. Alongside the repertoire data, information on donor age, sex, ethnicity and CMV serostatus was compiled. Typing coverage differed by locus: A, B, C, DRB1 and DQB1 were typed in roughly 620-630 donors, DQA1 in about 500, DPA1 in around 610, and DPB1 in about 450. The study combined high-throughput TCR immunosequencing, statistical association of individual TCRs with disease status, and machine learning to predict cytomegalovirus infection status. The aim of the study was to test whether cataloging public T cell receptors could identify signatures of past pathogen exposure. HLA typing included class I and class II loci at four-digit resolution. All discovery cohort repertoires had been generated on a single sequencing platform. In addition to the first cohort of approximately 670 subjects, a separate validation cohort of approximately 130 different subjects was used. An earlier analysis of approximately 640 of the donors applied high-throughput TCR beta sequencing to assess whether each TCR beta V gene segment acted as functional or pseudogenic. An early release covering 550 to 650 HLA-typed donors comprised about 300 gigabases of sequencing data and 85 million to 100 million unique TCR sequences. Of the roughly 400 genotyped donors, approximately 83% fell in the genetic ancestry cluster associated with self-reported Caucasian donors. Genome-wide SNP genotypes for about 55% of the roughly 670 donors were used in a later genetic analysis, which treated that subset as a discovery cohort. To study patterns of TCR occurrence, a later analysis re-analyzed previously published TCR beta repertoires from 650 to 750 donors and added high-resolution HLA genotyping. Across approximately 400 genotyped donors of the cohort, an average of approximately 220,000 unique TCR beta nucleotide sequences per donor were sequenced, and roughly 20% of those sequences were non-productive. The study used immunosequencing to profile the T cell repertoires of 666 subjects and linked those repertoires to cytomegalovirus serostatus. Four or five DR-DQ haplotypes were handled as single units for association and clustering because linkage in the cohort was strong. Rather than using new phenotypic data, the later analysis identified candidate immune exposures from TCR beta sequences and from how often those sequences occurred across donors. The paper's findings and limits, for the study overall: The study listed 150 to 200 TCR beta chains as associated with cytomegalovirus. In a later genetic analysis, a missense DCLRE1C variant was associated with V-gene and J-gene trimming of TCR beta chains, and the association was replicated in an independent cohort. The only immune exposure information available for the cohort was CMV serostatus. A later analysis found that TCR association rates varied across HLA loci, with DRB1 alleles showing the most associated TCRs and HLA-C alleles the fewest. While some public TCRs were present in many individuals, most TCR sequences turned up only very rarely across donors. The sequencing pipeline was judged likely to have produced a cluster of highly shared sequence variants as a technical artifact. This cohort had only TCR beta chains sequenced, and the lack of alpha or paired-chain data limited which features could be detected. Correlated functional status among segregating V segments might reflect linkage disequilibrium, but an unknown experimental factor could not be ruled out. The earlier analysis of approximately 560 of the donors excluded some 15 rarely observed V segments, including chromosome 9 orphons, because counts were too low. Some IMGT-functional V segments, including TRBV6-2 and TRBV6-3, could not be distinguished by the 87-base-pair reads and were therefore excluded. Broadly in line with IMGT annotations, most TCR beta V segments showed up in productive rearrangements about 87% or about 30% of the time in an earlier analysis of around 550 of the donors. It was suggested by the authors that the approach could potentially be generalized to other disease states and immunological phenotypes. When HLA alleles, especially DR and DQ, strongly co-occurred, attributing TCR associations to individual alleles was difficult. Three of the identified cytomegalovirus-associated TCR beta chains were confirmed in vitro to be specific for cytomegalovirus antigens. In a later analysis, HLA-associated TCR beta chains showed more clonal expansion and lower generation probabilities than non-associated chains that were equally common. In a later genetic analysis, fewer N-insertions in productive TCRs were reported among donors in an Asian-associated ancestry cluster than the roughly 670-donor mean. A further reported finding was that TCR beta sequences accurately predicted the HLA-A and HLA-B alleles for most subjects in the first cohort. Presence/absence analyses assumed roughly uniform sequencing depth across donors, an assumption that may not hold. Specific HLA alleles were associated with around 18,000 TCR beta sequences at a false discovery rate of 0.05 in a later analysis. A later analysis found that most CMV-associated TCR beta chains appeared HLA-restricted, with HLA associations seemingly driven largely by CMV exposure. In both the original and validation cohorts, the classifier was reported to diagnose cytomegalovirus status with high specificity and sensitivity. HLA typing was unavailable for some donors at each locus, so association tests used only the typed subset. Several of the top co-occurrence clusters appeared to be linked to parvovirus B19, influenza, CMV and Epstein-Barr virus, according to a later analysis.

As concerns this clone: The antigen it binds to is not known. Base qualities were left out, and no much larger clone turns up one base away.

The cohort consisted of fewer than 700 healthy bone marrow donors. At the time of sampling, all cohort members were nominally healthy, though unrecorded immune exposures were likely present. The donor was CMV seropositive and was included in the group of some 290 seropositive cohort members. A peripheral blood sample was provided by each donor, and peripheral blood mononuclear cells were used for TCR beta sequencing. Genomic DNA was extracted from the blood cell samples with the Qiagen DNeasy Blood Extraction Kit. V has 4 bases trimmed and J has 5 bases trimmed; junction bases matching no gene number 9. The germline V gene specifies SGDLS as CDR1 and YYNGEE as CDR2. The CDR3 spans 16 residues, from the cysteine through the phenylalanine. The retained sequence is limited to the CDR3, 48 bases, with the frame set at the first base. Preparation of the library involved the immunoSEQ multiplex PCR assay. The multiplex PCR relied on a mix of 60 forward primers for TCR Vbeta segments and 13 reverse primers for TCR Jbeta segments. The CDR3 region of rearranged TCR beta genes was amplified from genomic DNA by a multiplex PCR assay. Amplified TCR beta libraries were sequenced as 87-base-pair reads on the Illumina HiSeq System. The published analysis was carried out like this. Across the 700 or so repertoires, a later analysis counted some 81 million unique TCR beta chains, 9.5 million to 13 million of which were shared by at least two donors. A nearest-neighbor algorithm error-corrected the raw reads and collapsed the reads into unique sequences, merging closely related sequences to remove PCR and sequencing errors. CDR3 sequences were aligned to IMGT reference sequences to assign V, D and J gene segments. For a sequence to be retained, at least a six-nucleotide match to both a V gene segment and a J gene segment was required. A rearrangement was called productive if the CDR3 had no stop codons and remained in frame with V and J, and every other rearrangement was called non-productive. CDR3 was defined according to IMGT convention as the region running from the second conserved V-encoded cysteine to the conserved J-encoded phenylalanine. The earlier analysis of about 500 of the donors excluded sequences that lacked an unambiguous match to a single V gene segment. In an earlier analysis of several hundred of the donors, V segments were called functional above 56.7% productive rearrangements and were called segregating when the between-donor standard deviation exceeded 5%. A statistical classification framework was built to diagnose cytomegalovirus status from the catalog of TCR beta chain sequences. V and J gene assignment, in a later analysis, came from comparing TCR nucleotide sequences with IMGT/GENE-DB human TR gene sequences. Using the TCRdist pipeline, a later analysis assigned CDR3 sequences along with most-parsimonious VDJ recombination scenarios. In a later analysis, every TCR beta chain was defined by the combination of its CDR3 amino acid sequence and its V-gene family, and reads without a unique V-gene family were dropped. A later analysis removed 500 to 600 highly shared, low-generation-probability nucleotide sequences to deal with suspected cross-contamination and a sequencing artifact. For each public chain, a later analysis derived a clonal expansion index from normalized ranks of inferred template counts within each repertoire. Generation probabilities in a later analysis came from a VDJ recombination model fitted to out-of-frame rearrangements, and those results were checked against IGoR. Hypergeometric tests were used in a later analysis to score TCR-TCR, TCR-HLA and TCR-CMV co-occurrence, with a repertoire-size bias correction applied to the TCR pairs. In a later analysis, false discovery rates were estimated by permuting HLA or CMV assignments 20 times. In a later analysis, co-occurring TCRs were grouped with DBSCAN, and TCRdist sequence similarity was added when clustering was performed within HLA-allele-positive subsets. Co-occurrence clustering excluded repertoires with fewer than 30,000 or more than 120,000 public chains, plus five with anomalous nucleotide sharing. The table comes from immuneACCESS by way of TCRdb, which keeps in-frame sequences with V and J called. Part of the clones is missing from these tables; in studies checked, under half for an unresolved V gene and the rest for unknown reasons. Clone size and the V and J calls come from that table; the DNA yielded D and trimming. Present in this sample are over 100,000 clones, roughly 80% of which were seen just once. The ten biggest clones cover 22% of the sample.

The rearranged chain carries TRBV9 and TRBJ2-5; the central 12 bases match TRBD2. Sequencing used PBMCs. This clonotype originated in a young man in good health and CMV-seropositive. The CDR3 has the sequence CASSWTSGKAWETQYF. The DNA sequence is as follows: TGTGCCAGCAGCTGGACTAGCGGGAAGGCATGGGAGACCCAGTACTTC.